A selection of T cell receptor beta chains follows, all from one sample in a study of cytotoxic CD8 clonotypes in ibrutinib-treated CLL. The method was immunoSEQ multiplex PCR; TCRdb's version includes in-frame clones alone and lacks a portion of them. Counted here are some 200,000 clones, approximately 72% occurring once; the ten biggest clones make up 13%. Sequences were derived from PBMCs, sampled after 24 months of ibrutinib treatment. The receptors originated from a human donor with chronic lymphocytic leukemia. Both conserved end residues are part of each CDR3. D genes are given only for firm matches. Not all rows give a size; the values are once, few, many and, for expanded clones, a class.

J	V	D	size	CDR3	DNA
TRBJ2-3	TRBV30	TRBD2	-	CAWSLPGLAGGGTDTQYF	TGTGCCTGGAGCCTTCCGGGACTAGCGGGAGGCGGCACAGATACGCAGTATTTT
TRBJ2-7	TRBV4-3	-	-	CASSQSRSSYEQYF	TGCGCCAGCAGCCAATCTCGAAGCTCCTACGAGCAGTACTTC
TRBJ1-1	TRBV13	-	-	CASSPPLGTLNTEAFF	TGTGCCAGCAGCCCCCCCCTGGGGACCCTGAACACTGAAGCTTTCTTT
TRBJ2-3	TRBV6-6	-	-	CASSRGRPRTDTQYF	TGTGCCAGCAGTAGAGGCCGACCTAGGACAGATACGCAGTATTTT
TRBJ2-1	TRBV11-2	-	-	CASSLAGGNEQFF	TGTGCCAGCAGCTTAGCAGGCGGCAATGAGCAGTTCTTC
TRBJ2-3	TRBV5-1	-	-	CASSLQDPSTDTQYF	TGCGCCAGCAGCTTGCAGGACCCTAGCACAGATACGCAGTATTTT
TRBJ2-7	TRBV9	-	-	CASSGPGEINYEQYF	TGTGCCAGCAGCGGGCCCGGGGAAATTAACTACGAGCAGTACTTC
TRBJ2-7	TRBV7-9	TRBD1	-	CASSLIGSGTGMYEQYF	TGTGCCAGCAGCCTCATCGGATCGGGGACAGGGATGTACGAGCAGTACTTC
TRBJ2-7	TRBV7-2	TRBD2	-	CASSLEAGEVYEQYF	TGTGCCAGCAGCTTAGAGGCGGGAGAGGTGTACGAGCAGTACTTC
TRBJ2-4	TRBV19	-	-	CASSIEGPPKNF	TGTGCCAGTAGTATAGAGGGCCCCCCTAAAAATTTC
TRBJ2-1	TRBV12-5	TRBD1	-	CASGWGDRDNEQFF	TGTGCTAGTGGTTGGGGGGACAGGGACAATGAGCAGTTCTTC
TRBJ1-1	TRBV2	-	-	CALLESRTEAFF	TGTGCCCTACTCGAGAGTCGCACTGAAGCTTTCTTT
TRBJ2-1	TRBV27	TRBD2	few	CASSERGLAGPVEQFF	TGTGCCAGCAGTGAAAGGGGACTAGCGGGGCCAGTGGAGCAGTTCTTC
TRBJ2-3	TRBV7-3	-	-	CASSIWGPDTQYF	TGTGCCAGCAGCATTTGGGGTCCAGATACGCAGTATTTT
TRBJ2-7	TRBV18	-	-	CASSPNGPVNYEQYF	TGTGCCAGCTCACCAAACGGACCAGTGAACTACGAGCAGTACTTC
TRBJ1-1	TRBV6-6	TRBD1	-	CASSGQGMNTEAFF	TGTGCCAGCAGCGGACAGGGGATGAACACTGAAGCTTTCTTT
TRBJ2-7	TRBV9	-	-	CASSAGTGNYEQYF	TGTGCCAGCAGCGCCGGGACGGGGAACTACGAGCAGTACTTC
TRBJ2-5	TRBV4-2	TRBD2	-	CASSPGLVVGQETQYF	TGTGCCAGCAGCCCCGGACTAGTGGTTGGGCAAGAGACCCAGTACTTC
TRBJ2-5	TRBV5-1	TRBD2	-	CASSLRGGTTQYF	TGCGCCAGCAGCCTGCGGGGGGGTACGACCCAGTACTTC
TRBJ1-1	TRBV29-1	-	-	CSVHTWGREAFF	TGCAGCGTCCACACCTGGGGGCGTGAAGCTTTCTTT
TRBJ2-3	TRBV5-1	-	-	CASSLGAGLTSTDTQYF	TGCGCCAGCAGCTTGGGCGCGGGGCTTACTAGCACAGATACGCAGTATTTT
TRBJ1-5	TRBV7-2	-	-	CASSLVGGPINQPQHF	TGTGCCAGCAGCTTAGTCGGGGGGCCCATCAATCAGCCCCAGCATTTT
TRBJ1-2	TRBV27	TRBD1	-	CASSRTGRVYGYTF	TGTGCCAGCAGTAGGACAGGGAGGGTCTATGGCTACACCTTC
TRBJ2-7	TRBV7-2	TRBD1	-	CASSRLIGDSYEQYF	TGTGCCAGCAGCAGACTTATCGGGGACAGCTACGAGCAGTACTTC